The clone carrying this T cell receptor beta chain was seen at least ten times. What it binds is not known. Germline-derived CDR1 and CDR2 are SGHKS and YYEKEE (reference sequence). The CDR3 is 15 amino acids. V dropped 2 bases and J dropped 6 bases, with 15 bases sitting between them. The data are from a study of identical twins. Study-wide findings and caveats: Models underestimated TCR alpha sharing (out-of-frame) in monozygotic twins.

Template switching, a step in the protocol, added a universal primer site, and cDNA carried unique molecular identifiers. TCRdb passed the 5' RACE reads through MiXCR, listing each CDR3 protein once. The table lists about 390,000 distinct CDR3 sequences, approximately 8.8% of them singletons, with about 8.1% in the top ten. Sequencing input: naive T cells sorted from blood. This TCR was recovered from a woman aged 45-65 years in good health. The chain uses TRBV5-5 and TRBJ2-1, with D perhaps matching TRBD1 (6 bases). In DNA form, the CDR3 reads TGTGCCAGCAGCTTTTCCGACAGGCACAGCAATGAGCAGTTCTTC. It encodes CASSFSDRHSNEQFF.